This TCR beta chain was documented in a study of cytomegalovirus exposure and HLA in healthy donors. Study-level information: The 95 to 150 validation repertoires were produced on the same platform as the approximately 670 repertoires of the first cohort. This was reported in a later analysis. Study-wide results and caveats: The study recorded fewer than 200 TCR beta chains that were cytomegalovirus-associated. Usually a TCR sequence was rare, but some public TCRs were found in many donors.

Germline lookup yields CDR1 SGHDN and CDR2 FVKESK. V shed 2 bases and J shed 0 bases, with 10 bases lying between them. The CDR3 runs 15 residues. To note about this clone: No antigen is known for it.

TCRdb's copy holds only in-frame clones and misses some; the assay was immunoSEQ multiplex PCR. The sample records a few hundred thousand clones, approximately 90% being singletons. Material: PBMCs. The V and J genes are TRBV14 and TRBJ1-2; D not certain. This TCR was recovered from a woman aged 18-29 years in good health and CMV-seronegative. CDR3 sequence (DNA): TGTGCCAGCAGCCAATCGGAGAGGGCTAACTATGGCTACACCTTC. Residues: CASSQSERANYGYTF.